Each of the 26 T cell receptor beta chains below was sequenced from the same sample in a study of CD8 T cells in ankylosing spondylitis. One entry per CDR3 protein, called by TCRdb with MiXCR from the 5' RACE reads. The sample lists a few hundred thousand distinct CDR3 sequences; about 20% were seen once. Source material: blood, either unsorted or a sorted T cell fraction (not recorded which). Source of these receptors: a male donor with ankylosing spondylitis or in good health (not recorded which).

This clonotype was observed a handful of times. The chain links TRBV5-1 to TRBJ2-7; tentative D call: TRBD1 (5 bases). V was shortened by 0 bases and J by 3 bases, with 10 bases between the two germline ends. This CDR3 has 14 residues. The germline CDR1 and CDR2 sequences are SGHRS and YFSETQ. CDR3 sequence reads: CASSLAGIGYEQYF. The CDR3, as DNA: TGCGCCAGCAGCTTGGCAGGGATTGGCTACGAGCAGTACTTC.

The sample holds many counts of this clonotype. The chain employs TRBV13 and TRBJ2-1, with 16 bases aligning to TRBD2. The CDR3 is made up of 20 amino acids. The germline V gene has CDR1 PRHDT and CDR2 FYEKMQ (reference sequence). With V trimmed by 3 bases and J by 0 bases, 8 bases remained unmatched. CDR3 bases: TGTGCCAGCAGCTTTGGGACTAGCGGGAGGGAGGTCCCCTCCTACAATGAGCAGTTCTTC. Protein sequence: CASSFGTSGREVPSYNEQFF.

The V call is TRBV27, the J call TRBJ2-7; TRBD2 might be the D (5 bases). Germline V CDR1 and CDR2: MNHEY, SMNVEV (reference sequence). This CDR3 region has 12 residues. The V and J ends lost 6 bases and 7 bases respectively, with 13 bases between them. In nucleotides, the CDR3 is TGTGCCAGCAGCACCGGGATCGGAGAGCAGTACTTC. Encoded protein: CASSTGIGEQYF.

Only a few counts were recorded for this clonotype. The chain carries TRBV15 and TRBJ2-7; 8 positions agree with TRBD1. This CDR3 is built from 14 residues. V lost 5 bases to trimming and J lost 7 bases; unmatched junction nucleotides: 10. Germline V gene sequence: CDR1 LNHNV, CDR2 YYDKDF (reference sequence). Here the CDR3 reads CATSVGQEGSEQYF. CDR3 nucleotide sequence: TGTGCCACCAGCGTGGGACAGGAGGGGTCTGAGCAGTACTTC.

CDR3 protein: CASSPGQGTNEQYF. CDR3 nucleotides: TGTGCCAGCAGCCCTGGACAGGGAACCAACGAGCAGTACTTC. V and J are TRBV9 and TRBJ2-7; the match to TRBD1 covers 8 bases. The junction had 8 bases not matched to a gene; V was cut back by 4 bases and J by 5 bases. The CDR3 sequence is 14 residues long. Germline CDR1 and CDR2: SGDLS and YYNGEE.

Many counts were recorded for this clonotype. One end of the junction is discordant with germline, which a read error may explain. The chain employs TRBV12-3 or TRBV12-4 and TRBJ2-1, with TRBD2 as a possible D gene (7 bases). There are 13 residues in the CDR3. CDR3 in DNA: TGTGCCAGCAGCTTAGGGGGGGGGAATGAGCAGTTCTTC. Amino acids: CASSLGGGNEQFF.

This sequence joins TRBV5-4 and TRBJ2-4; D is unclear. The V end lost 3 bases, the J end lost 3 bases, and 4 bases lay between the germline ends. Germline CDR1 SGHNT, CDR2 YYREEE (reference sequence). This CDR3 contains 12 residues. Here the CDR3 DNA reads TGTGCCAGCAGCTCCGACAAAAACATTCAGTACTTC. Translated, it gives CASSSDKNIQYF.

This clonotype was counted only a few times. This chain links TRBV27 with TRBJ1-5, with D unclear. This CDR3 spans 12 amino acids. With 7 bases removed from V and 9 bases from J, the gap between germline ends came to 13 bases. The germline V gene has CDR1 MNHEY and CDR2 SMNVEV (reference sequence). The CDR3: CASTTPPGPQHF. The DNA of the CDR3 is TGTGCCAGCACCACGCCGCCAGGGCCCCAGCATTTT.

The gene calls are TRBV2 and TRBJ2-3; 9 bases are a match to TRBD2. There are 15 residues in the CDR3. CDR1 and CDR2 from the germline V gene are SNHLY and FYNNEI. V trimming: 7 bases; J trimming: 4 bases; junction bases outside the gene matches: 9. The CDR3 protein is CASKAGGKGADTQYF. The CDR3 DNA reads as TGTGCCAGCAAGGCGGGAGGGAAAGGCGCAGATACGCAGTATTTT. Based on the CDR3 plus reference TRBV2 and TRBJ2-3, the full variable domain is EPEVTQTPSHQVTQMGQEVILRCVPISNHLYFYWYRQILGQKVEFLVSFYNNEISEKSEIFDDQFSVERPDGSNFTLKIRSTKLEDSAMYFCASKAGGKGADTQYFGPGTRLTVL.

The table lists this clonotype with a few counts. The chain recombines TRBV5-6 with TRBJ2-1; no definite D call. The germline V gene has CDR1 SGHDT and CDR2 YYEEEE. The CDR3 totals 15 residues. The V and J ends lost 0 bases and 6 bases respectively, with 13 bases between them. The CDR3: CASSLANVPSNEQFF. The CDR3 nucleotides read TGTGCCAGCAGCTTGGCCAACGTTCCCTCCAATGAGCAGTTCTTC.

At least ten counts were recorded for this clonotype. The chain couples TRBV28 to TRBJ1-5; the D is unclear. From germline, CDR1 is MDHEN and CDR2 SYDVKM. V lost 2 bases to trimming and J lost 0 bases, with 8 bases between them. CDR3 length: 15 residues. CDR3 amino acids: CASSLLWDSNQPQHF. The CDR3 coding sequence is TGTGCCAGCAGTTTACTGTGGGATAGCAATCAGCCCCAGCATTTT.

This clonotype has a count of ten or more. CDR3 region: CSVAWLAGEGGTGELFF. Here the CDR3 DNA reads TGCAGCGTTGCGTGGCTAGCGGGAGAGGGCGGCACCGGGGAGCTGTTTTTT. The rearrangement uses TRBV29-1 and TRBJ2-2, with 10 bases fitting TRBD2. J lost 4 bases, V lost 4 bases, and 12 bases had no gene match. Germline CDR1 and CDR2: SQVTM and ANQGSEA. This CDR3 contains 17 residues.

The J gene is TRBJ2-7, the V gene TRBV25-1; 9 nucleotides line up with TRBD2. The CDR3 has 18 residues. The trim removed 2 bases at V and 7 bases at J, leaving 18 bases unmatched. The germline V gene has CDR1 MGHDK and CDR2 SYGVNS. CDR3 amino acids: CASSEKGSGSSPFKEQYF. CDR3 bases: TGTGCCAGCAGTGAAAAGGGTAGCGGGAGTTCCCCTTTTAAAGAGCAGTACTTC.

This clonotype was recorded at least ten times. The chain uses TRBV12-3 or TRBV12-4 and TRBJ2-3; a weak D match, TRBD2 (5 bases). V was pared by 6 bases and J by 6 bases, with 16 bases between. This CDR3 region has 14 residues. The CDR3: CASSPSGRGDTQYF. Written as DNA, the CDR3 is TGTGCCAGCAGCCCCTCGGGCCGCGGGGATACGCAGTATTTT.

The chain combines TRBV3-1 with TRBJ2-1; D is ambiguous. This CDR3 has 13 amino acids. With 3 bases removed from V and 4 bases from J, the gap between germline ends came to 7 bases. The germline V gene encodes CDR1 LGHDT and CDR2 YNNKEL (reference sequence). Here the CDR3 reads CASSQFKYNEQFF. In nucleotides, the CDR3 is TGTGCCAGCAGCCAGTTCAAATACAATGAGCAGTTCTTC.

This clonotype has a count of ten or more. The chain couples TRBV5-6 to TRBJ2-5, with 7 bases aligning to TRBD2. The germline V gene encodes CDR1 SGHDT and CDR2 YYEEEE. After removal of 4 bases from V and 3 bases from J, the junction contained 3 bases not matched to a gene. The CDR3 runs to 13 residues. The CDR3 DNA follows: TGTGCCAGCAGCCTAGCGGAGGAAGAGACCCAGTACTTC. Translating gives CASSLAEEETQYF.

This clonotype showed up just a few times. The chain uses TRBV4-2 and TRBJ2-7, with D perhaps matching TRBD2 (6 bases). The CDR3 runs to 16 residues. The germline gives CDR1 LGHNA, CDR2 YNFKEQ. V was pared by 4 bases and J by 0 bases, with 16 bases between. The CDR3 DNA reads TGTGCCAGCAGCCTCCGTTTAGCGGAGAGCTCCTACGAGCAGTACTTC. Protein: CASSLRLAESSYEQYF.

V is TRBV20-1 and J is TRBJ2-5; 7 bases line up with TRBD1. Germline trimming cut 1 base from V and 4 bases from J; bases unmatched to any gene: 6. Germline CDR1 DFQATT, CDR2 SNEGSKA (reference sequence). CDR3 length equals 14 residues. The CDR3 nucleotides are TGCAGTGCTAGAGCTCTGGGGACAGCAGAGACCCAGTACTTC. Its translation: CSARALGTAETQYF.

This clonotype was seen ten or more times. V is TRBV6-1 and J is TRBJ2-7; TRBD1 matches 7 bases. The V and J ends lost 4 bases and 3 bases, in that order; junction bases with no gene match: 12. This CDR3 is 16 amino acids long. In germline, CDR1 is MNHNS, CDR2 SASEGT. The CDR3 DNA reads TGTGCCAGCAGTGGTGCCTCCCGGACAGGAAACTACGAGCAGTACTTC. Translated: CASSGASRTGNYEQYF.

This clonotype was counted a few times. The chain employs TRBV11-2 and TRBJ2-5; D gene uncertain. V was trimmed by 5 bases and J by 0 bases, leaving 16 bases between them. Germline assignment: CDR1 SGHAT and CDR2 FQNNGV. The CDR3 spans 16 residues. CDR3 nucleotide sequence: TGTGCCAGCAGCCCCACTCGACTGGCCAACCAAGAGACCCAGTACTTC. Residues: CASSPTRLANQETQYF.

V gene TRBV9 combines with J gene TRBJ2-3; D may be TRBD1 (5 bases). The CDR3 length is 17 residues. The V gene's germline CDR1 is SGDLS and CDR2 YYNGEE. Trimming took 3 bases from V and 1 from J, leaving 18 bases between them. CDR3 loop: CASSAPLTEIGTDTQYF. The CDR3 nucleotides read TGTGCCAGCAGCGCCCCCTTGACAGAAATTGGCACAGATACGCAGTATTTT.

This rearrangement joins TRBV28 to TRBJ2-7; 7 nucleotides match TRBD2. Germline lookup yields CDR1 MDHEN and CDR2 SYDVKM. V lost 3 bases and J lost 5; bases outside the gene matches: 7. The CDR3 has 14 amino acids. Here the CDR3 reads CASSFGGSRNEQYF. The DNA of the CDR3 is TGTGCCAGCAGTTTCGGGGGGAGCCGGAACGAGCAGTACTTC.

The V and J genes are TRBV7-9 and TRBJ2-2; 7 positions agree with TRBD1. Per germline, CDR1 SEHNR and CDR2 FQNEAQ (reference sequence). The CDR3 covers 14 residues. The trim removed 5 bases at V and 8 bases at J, leaving 8 bases unmatched. The CDR3 region is CASSLSQTGGELFF. The CDR3 DNA follows: TGTGCCAGCAGCCTATCCCAGACAGGGGGGGAGCTGTTTTTT.

This clonotype was counted a few times. V is TRBV20-1 and J is TRBJ2-2, with a possible D match to TRBD2 (7 bases). Germline V gene lookup returns CDR1 DFQATT and CDR2 SNEGSKA (reference sequence). V shed 0 bases and J shed 2 bases, with 10 bases lying between them. This CDR3 contains 15 residues. The CDR3 nucleotides are TGCAGTGCTAGAGATACGGGGGGCAACACCGGGGAGCTGTTTTTT. Amino acid sequence: CSARDTGGNTGELFF.

This clonotype was observed many times. The V and J genes are TRBV4-3 and TRBJ2-3; no firm D call. In germline, CDR1 is LGHNA, CDR2 YSLEER. Trimming stripped 0 bases from V and 4 bases from J, with 5 bases between. The CDR3 runs to 13 residues. The CDR3 reads CASSQDTADTQYF. DNA of the CDR3: TGCGCCAGCAGCCAAGATACGGCAGATACGCAGTATTTT.

As for this clonotype: This may stem from a read error, because a much larger clone lies one nucleotide away. The gene calls are TRBV5-1 and TRBJ2-7; TRBD1 matches 9 bases. The CDR3 extends over 12 amino acids. The germline gives CDR1 SGHRS, CDR2 YFSETQ. J was trimmed by 6 bases and V by 3 bases; bases with no gene match: 1. DNA of the CDR3: TGCGCCAGCAGCTGGACAGGGGCCGAGCAGTACTTC. Encoded protein: CASSWTGAEQYF.